The 18 T cell receptor beta chains below were found in one sample sequenced in a study of cytomegalovirus exposure and HLA in healthy donors. Researchers ran the PCR with 60 Vbeta and 13 Jbeta primers. Repertoires were generated with immunoSEQ multiplex PCR, while TCRdb's copy carries only in-frame clones and drops some. The sample yields roughly 130,000 clones, roughly 63% seen once. Sample: PBMCs. These receptors were obtained from a man aged 30 to 39 in good health and CMV-seropositive.

CDR3 sequence: CASSPQREYHNEQFF. Here the CDR3 DNA reads TGTGCCAGCTCACCCCAGCGGGAGTACCACAATGAGCAGTTCTTC. This rearrangement joins TRBV18 to TRBJ2-1; 8 positions agree with TRBD2. Germline CDR1 is KGHSH and CDR2 is LQKENI. The CDR3 extends over 15 amino acids. Germline trimming cut 3 bases from V and 5 bases from J; bases unmatched to any gene: 6. Using reference TRBV18 and TRBJ2-1 for the parts outside the CDR3, the full variable domain is NAGVMQNPRHLVRRRGQEARLRCSPMKGHSHVYWYRQLPEEGLKFMVYLQKENIIDESGMPKERFSAEFPKEGPSILRIQQVVRGDSAAYFCASSPQREYHNEQFFGPGTRLTVL.

V gene TRBV2 combines with J gene TRBJ1-5; no clear D gene. V lost 1 base and J lost 0, with 7 bases in between. The CDR3 extends over 15 amino acids. From germline, CDR1 is SNHLY and CDR2 FYNNEI. The CDR3 DNA follows: TGTGCCAGCAGTGAAGGCGGTTATAGCAATCAGCCCCAGCATTTT. Protein sequence: CASSEGGYSNQPQHF.

This chain uses TRBV6-5 with TRBJ2-7, with a weak D call TRBD2 (5 bases). The CDR3 sequence is 16 residues long. V lost 0 bases, J lost 2 bases, and 14 bases lay in between. CDR1 is MNHEY, CDR2 SVGAGI, per germline. The CDR3 region has the DNA TGTGCCAGCAGTTACTCGATTGGCGGACTCACCTACGAGCAGTACTTC. Amino acid sequence: CASSYSIGGLTYEQYF.

This chain connects TRBV29-1 to TRBJ1-1; TRBD1 agrees at 9 bases. V lost 5 bases to trimming and J lost 4 bases; unmatched junction nucleotides: 2. This CDR3 contains 12 residues. Germline assignment: CDR1 SQVTM and CDR2 ANQGSEA. The DNA for the CDR3 is TGCAGCGTTACGGGACAGGGCACTGAAGCTTTCTTT. Translating gives CSVTGQGTEAFF.

The V gene is TRBV9, the J gene TRBJ2-3; weak D call: TRBD2 (5 bases). The V end lost 0 bases, the J end lost 3 bases, and 8 bases lay between the germline ends. Germline V gives CDR1 SGDLS, CDR2 YYNGEE. The CDR3 loop spans 14 amino acids. The CDR3 spells CASSVDSATDTQYF. The CDR3 DNA follows: TGTGCCAGCAGCGTAGATAGCGCGACAGATACGCAGTATTTT.

The chain couples TRBV11-2 to TRBJ2-1, with D possibly TRBD2 on 5 matching bases. The germline V gene has CDR1 SGHAT and CDR2 FQNNGV. V was cut by 4 bases and J by 5 bases, with 12 bases left in between. CDR3 size: 14 residues. CDR3 coding DNA: TGTGCCAGCAGCTCCGGGAATATTAACAATGAGCAGTTCTTC. Protein product: CASSSGNINNEQFF.

The genes are TRBV7-9 and TRBJ2-5; 12 bases are shared with TRBD2. The V gene's germline CDR1 is SEHNR and CDR2 FQNEAQ (reference sequence). The CDR3 is 15 amino acids. V lost 5 bases to trimming and J lost 6 bases; unmatched junction nucleotides: 7. The CDR3 region has the DNA TGTGCCAGCAGCCTATCCGGGACTAGCGGGCAGACCCAGTACTTC. As protein: CASSLSGTSGQTQYF. The full variable domain, with the rest looked up from reference TRBV7-9 and TRBJ2-5, is DTGVSQNPRHKITKRGQNVTFRCDPISEHNRLYWYRQTLGQGPEFLTYFQNEAQLEKSRLLSDRFSAERPKGSFSTLEIQRTEQGDSAMYLCASSLSGTSGQTQYFGPGTRLLVL.

Here the CDR3 DNA reads TGTGCCAGCAGCTTAACCCCCAGGGGCACAGATACGCAGTATTTT. Its protein is CASSLTPRGTDTQYF. The genes are TRBV7-3 and TRBJ2-3, with a possible D match to TRBD1 (5 bases). This CDR3 is 15 amino acids long. Trimming removed 0 bases from V and 1 base from J, with 8 bases in between. The germline V gene encodes CDR1 SGHTA and CDR2 FQGTGA. The complete variable domain, with remaining parts taken from reference TRBV7-3 and TRBJ2-3, reads GAGVSQTPSNKVTEKGKYVELRCDPISGHTALYWYRQSLGQGPEFLIYFQGTGAADDSGLPNDRFFAVRPEGSVSTLKIQRTERGDSAVYLCASSLTPRGTDTQYFGPGTRLTVL.

J is TRBJ2-7 and V is TRBV5-1, with a tentative D call TRBD1 (6 bases). The ends were cut back, 1 base at V and 4 bases at J, with 12 bases in the middle. This CDR3 is 14 amino acids long. Germline-derived CDR1 and CDR2 are SGHRS and YFSETQ. The CDR3 loop reads CASSLTTGSYEQYF. CDR3 DNA: TGCGCCAGCAGCTTGACGACAGGTTCTTACGAGCAGTACTTC.

The CDR3 region is CATSSPVSGTNEQFF. In DNA, the CDR3 is TGTGCCACCAGTTCCCCTGTTAGCGGGACCAATGAGCAGTTCTTC. The V and J genes are TRBV15 and TRBJ2-1, with TRBD2 matching over 8 bases. V lost 6 bases, J lost 6 bases, and 10 bases stayed unmatched. Germline V CDR1 and CDR2: LNHNV, YYDKDF (reference sequence). The CDR3 runs to 15 residues.

The rearrangement uses TRBV28 and TRBJ1-4, with D possibly TRBD1 on 6 matching bases. Germline-derived CDR1 and CDR2 are MDHEN and SYDVKM. Trimming cost V 2 bases and J 14 bases, with 15 bases left between them. The CDR3 consists of 13 residues. CDR3 DNA: TGTGCCAGCAGTTTACCACAGGGTAACTTGCTGTTTTTT. It codes for CASSLPQGNLLFF.

V usage is TRBV4-3 and J usage is TRBJ2-7; maybe TRBD2 (5 bases). This CDR3 comprises 13 residues. Germline V CDR1 and CDR2: LGHNA, YSLEER. V was shortened by 4 bases and J by 7 bases, with 14 bases between the two germline ends. The CDR3, as DNA: TGCGCCAGCAGCCCGTTACTAGACCGGGAGCAGTACTTC. Translation gives CASSPLLDREQYF.

The sample holds a few counts of this clone. The V gene is TRBV15, the J gene TRBJ2-2; D is perhaps TRBD2 (6 bases). The CDR3 contains 15 residues. Germline V gives CDR1 LNHNV, CDR2 YYDKDF (reference sequence). V lost 4 bases to trimming and J lost 2 bases, with 11 bases between them. The DNA for the CDR3 is TGTGCCACCAGCACCGGGGACTTTAACACCGGGGAGCTGTTTTTT. Translating it yields CATSTGDFNTGELFF. The full variable domain, rest sourced from reference TRBV15 and TRBJ2-2, is DAMVIQNPRYQVTQFGKPVTLSCSQTLNHNVMYWYQQKSSQAPKLLFHYYDKDFNNEADTPDNFQSRRPNTSFCFLDIRSPGLGDTAMYLCATSTGDFNTGELFFGEGSRLTVL.

This chain joins TRBV5-1 and TRBJ1-4, with 7 nucleotides matching TRBD1. The CDR3 has 14 amino acids. Trimming cost V 3 bases and J 4 bases; bases outside gene matches: 3. CDR1 and CDR2 from the germline V gene are SGHRS and YFSETQ. DNA for the CDR3: TGCGCCAGCAGCTCGGGACAGCGTAATGAAAAACTGTTTTTT. It yields the protein CASSSGQRNEKLFF.

The rearrangement links TRBV7-2 to TRBJ1-5; D not certain. This CDR3 spans 14 amino acids. Per the germline V gene, CDR1 is SGHTA and CDR2 is FQGNSA. Trimming took 3 bases from V and 1 from J, leaving 7 bases between them. CDR3 in DNA: TGTGCCAGCAGCTTTTTTATCAGCAATCAGCCCCAGCATTTT. Translation: CASSFFISNQPQHF.

The rearrangement uses TRBV2 and TRBJ1-5; D may be TRBD1 (6 bases). The CDR3 runs to 14 residues. The germline V gene encodes CDR1 SNHLY and CDR2 FYNNEI. V was cut by 4 bases and J by 3 bases, with 10 bases left in between. This CDR3 is CASSANRDNQPQHF. In DNA, the CDR3 is TGTGCCAGCAGTGCAAACAGGGACAATCAGCCCCAGCATTTT.

The V and J genes are TRBV6-1 and TRBJ1-5, with D possibly TRBD1 on 5 matching bases. Germline V gene lookup returns CDR1 MNHNS and CDR2 SASEGT. The CDR3 is 14 residues long. The V gene lost 7 bases and the J gene lost 7 bases, with 17 bases spanning the gap. CDR3 amino acids: CASTPSGGAQPQHF. The CDR3, as DNA: TGTGCCAGCACCCCTTCTGGAGGGGCCCAGCCCCAGCATTTT.

The chain carries TRBV5-1 and TRBJ1-5; the match to TRBD1 covers 7 bases. Germline V gene data show CDR1 as SGHRS and CDR2 as YFSETQ. The trim removed 4 bases at V and 4 bases at J, leaving 11 bases unmatched. The CDR3 extends over 16 amino acids. CDR3 sequence: CASSVGTGAPNQPQHF. DNA of the CDR3: TGCGCCAGCAGCGTCGGTACAGGGGCCCCGAATCAGCCCCAGCATTTT.